The 24 T cell receptor beta chains given below trace back to one sample, sequenced in a study of radiotherapy plus CTLA-4 blockade in lung cancer. Clones were sequenced by immunoSEQ multiplex PCR, and TCRdb holds only the in-frame ones, with some missing. Seen here are around 77,000 clones, over 65% observed once, and the top ten hold 9.5% to 10%. The specimen comprised peripheral blood, sampled from a patient treated with radiotherapy plus ipilimumab. The source is a human donor with non-small cell lung cancer whose response to radiotherapy plus ipilimumab could not be evaluated.

This rearrangement joins TRBV28 to TRBJ2-3, with 9 bases fitting TRBD2. The CDR3 covers 16 residues. J gave up 3 bases and V 6 bases, and 10 bases lay outside the gene matches. Germline CDR1 is MDHEN and CDR2 is SYDVKM. CDR3 DNA: TGTGCCAGCAGAGCGCGGGCAGCGGGGGGTACAGATACGCAGTATTTT. It codes for CASRARAAGGTDTQYF.

The chain couples TRBV18 to TRBJ2-7; 7 positions agree with TRBD1. Germline V gene sequence: CDR1 KGHSH, CDR2 LQKENI. This CDR3 region has 15 residues. Losses at the gene ends were 3 bases for V and 0 bases for J; bases not matched to a gene: 5. CDR3 residues: CASSPDRTPSYEQYF. Here the CDR3 DNA reads TGTGCCAGCTCACCGGACAGGACCCCCTCCTACGAGCAGTACTTC.

Turning to this clone: The sample has other DNA sequences that encode this CDR3 too. The V and J genes are TRBV9 and TRBJ2-3, with D possibly being TRBD2 (6 bases). Germline CDR1 is SGDLS and CDR2 is YYNGEE. V gave up 0 bases and J gave up 0 bases, with 8 bases separating them. There are 15 residues in the CDR3. CDR3: CASSVASGSTDTQYF. As DNA, the CDR3 is TGTGCCAGCAGCGTAGCGAGCGGGAGCACAGATACGCAGTATTTT.

The rearrangement joins TRBV11-2 to TRBJ2-7; weak D call: TRBD1 (7 bases). The CDR3 is made up of 14 amino acids. Germline CDR1 SGHAT, CDR2 FQNNGV. Trimming shortened V by 4 bases and J by 4 bases, and 14 bases separated the two germline ends. This chain's CDR3 is CASSSPGGFYEQYF. Here the CDR3 DNA reads TGTGCCAGCAGCTCTCCAGGGGGGTTTTACGAGCAGTACTTC.

The chain is built from TRBV6-1 and TRBJ2-7; 8 bases line up with TRBD1. The trim removed 2 bases at V and 1 base at J, leaving 4 bases unmatched. Germline V lookup: CDR1 MNHNS, CDR2 SASEGT. This CDR3 is built from 15 residues. CDR3 amino acids: CASSEPGTGSYEQYF. The CDR3 DNA sequence: TGTGCCAGCAGTGAACCGGGGACAGGATCCTACGAGCAGTACTTC.

The table lists this clone with a few counts. The chain couples TRBV4-2 to TRBJ2-7; 12 nucleotides match TRBD2. Germline V gene data show CDR1 as LGHNA and CDR2 as YNFKEQ. The CDR3 runs to 15 residues. CDR3 amino acids: CCSSSGLAGLYEQYF. CDR3 nucleotides: TGTTGCAGCAGCTCCGGACTAGCGGGACTCTACGAGCAGTACTTC.

CDR3 sequence: CASSLEGGPGTGELFF. CDR3 DNA sequence: TGTGCCAGCAGCTTAGAGGGGGGGCCGGGCACCGGGGAGCTGTTTTTT. The chain combines TRBV13 with TRBJ2-2; D perhaps matches TRBD2 (7 bases). Per germline, CDR1 PRHDT and CDR2 FYEKMQ (reference sequence). The CDR3 runs 16 residues. V lost 1 base and J 4 bases, leaving 13 bases between the germline ends.

J is TRBJ2-3 and V is TRBV5-5; 11 bases agree with TRBD1. Looked up from germline, CDR1 is SGHKS and CDR2 is YYEKEE (reference sequence). The V segment lost 0 bases and the J segment 2 bases; nucleotides outside the gene matches: 2. The CDR3 is 16 residues long. CDR3 residues: CASSLGTGGLTDTQYF. CDR3 sequence (DNA): TGTGCCAGCAGCTTGGGGACAGGGGGCCTCACAGATACGCAGTATTTT.

The sample holds one count of this clone. The rearrangement uses TRBV30 and TRBJ1-1, with D perhaps TRBD1 (6 bases). Germline V lookup: CDR1 GTSNPN, CDR2 SVGIG (reference sequence). CDR3 length: 13 amino acids. V was cut by 0 bases and J by 3 bases, with 8 bases left in between. In DNA, the CDR3 is TGTGCCTGGAGTGTTTACAGGGACACTGAAGCTTTCTTT. Translated: CAWSVYRDTEAFF. Combining the CDR3 with reference TRBV30 and TRBJ1-1 gives the whole variable domain SQTIHQWPATLVQPVGSPLSLECTVEGTSNPNLYWYRQAAGRGLQLLFYSVGIGQISSEVPQNLSASRPQDRQFILSSKKLLLSDSGFYLCAWSVYRDTEAFFGQGTRLTVV.

There are a few counts of this clone. V and J are TRBV10-3 and TRBJ1-4; 8 nucleotides match TRBD1. The junction had 5 bases not matched to a gene; V was cut back by 6 bases and J by 8 bases. Germline CDR1 ENHRY, CDR2 SYGVKD. The CDR3 extends over 13 amino acids. CDR3 bases: TGTGCCATCAGCCAGGGGGCAGGCGAAAAACTGTTTTTT. This gives the protein CAISQGAGEKLFF.

The V call is TRBV7-2, the J call TRBJ1-2; no firm D call. V was cut by 1 base and J by 7 bases, with 16 bases left in between. Germline CDR1 and CDR2: SGHTA and FQGNSA. The CDR3 is 15 amino acids. CDR3 amino acids: CASSLDPRGLLGYTF. Here the CDR3 DNA reads TGTGCCAGCAGCTTAGACCCCCGAGGGCTCCTTGGCTACACCTTC.

The chain couples TRBV15 to TRBJ2-5, with 8 bases aligning to TRBD2. With 3 bases clipped from V and 4 bases from J, the junction kept 4 bases outside the gene matches. CDR3 length: 14 amino acids. Germline CDR1 LNHNV, CDR2 YYDKDF (reference sequence). For the CDR3, the DNA is TGTGCCACCAGCAGGGGCGGGAGGTTAGAGACCCAGTACTTC. Protein sequence: CATSRGGRLETQYF.

This clone has a handful of counts. The chain uses TRBV28 and TRBJ2-2, with 9 bases lining up with TRBD1. The CDR3 runs to 18 residues. The junction had 12 bases not matched to a gene; V was cut back by 2 bases and J by 5 bases. Germline V gives CDR1 MDHEN, CDR2 SYDVKM. CDR3 protein: CASSLRYRGLEGTGELFF. Written as DNA, the CDR3 is TGTGCCAGCAGTTTACGGTACAGGGGGCTCGAGGGAACCGGGGAGCTGTTTTTT.

The rearrangement joins TRBV13 to TRBJ2-5; D is undetermined. The J call may be wrong; the DNA end is better matched by TRBJ2-7. Germline V lookup: CDR1 PRHDT, CDR2 FYEKMQ (reference sequence). CDR3 size: 11 residues. In DNA, the CDR3 is TGTGCCAGCAGCTCCCGATACGAGCAGTACTTC. Translating it yields CASSSRYEQYF.

This chain links TRBV5-1 with TRBJ2-5; no reliable D call. The germline V gene has CDR1 SGHRS and CDR2 YFSETQ. The CDR3 runs 14 residues. Trimming took off 2 bases at V and 4 bases at J, with 12 bases between the two ends. The CDR3 sequence is CASSFQPTGETQYF. The CDR3 DNA reads TGCGCCAGCAGCTTCCAACCGACTGGAGAGACCCAGTACTTC. The full variable domain, completed using reference TRBV5-1 and TRBJ2-5, is KAGVTQTPRYLIKTRGQQVTLSCSPISGHRSVSWYQQTPGQGLQFLFEYFSETQRNKGNFPGRFSGRQFSNSRSEMNVSTLELGDSALYLCASSFQPTGETQYFGPGTRLLVL.

This chain joins TRBV6-6 and TRBJ1-2, with 11 bases fitting TRBD1. Germline values: CDR1 MNHNY, CDR2 SVGAGI (reference sequence). The CDR3 runs to 16 residues. V lost 4 bases, J lost 7 bases, and 11 bases stayed unmatched. CDR3 nucleotides: TGTGCCAGCAGTTTTCTTCCGGGACAGGGGGACTCTGGCTACACCTTC. This gives the protein CASSFLPGQGDSGYTF.

This chain links TRBV5-8 with TRBJ1-2, with D tentatively TRBD1 (5 bases). V was shortened by 4 bases and J by 8 bases, with 24 bases between the two germline ends. Per germline, CDR1 SGHTS and CDR2 YDEGEE. The CDR3 extends over 16 amino acids. The DNA for the CDR3 is TGTGCCAGCAGCCACATCTTCAGGGTTCCCATGTGGGGCTACACCTTC. Translating gives CASSHIFRVPMWGYTF.

This clone showed up just a few times. This rearrangement joins TRBV6-5 to TRBJ2-5, with 7 positions matching TRBD2. V trimming: 6 bases; J trimming: 5 bases; junction bases outside the gene matches: 12. The V gene's germline CDR1 is MNHEY and CDR2 SVGAGI. The CDR3 sequence is 15 residues long. The CDR3 sequence is CASSPWARRGETQYF. CDR3 sequence (DNA): TGTGCCAGCAGCCCCTGGGCTAGGCGGGGGGAGACCCAGTACTTC.

The rearrangement joins TRBV5-4 to TRBJ2-7; weak D call: TRBD2 (6 bases). Germline CDR1 SGHNT, CDR2 YYREEE (reference sequence). The V end was cut by 5 bases, the J end by 2 bases, with 23 bases between. There are 17 residues in the CDR3. The CDR3 protein is CASRPNLEGGRTYEQYF. CDR3 in DNA: TGTGCCAGCAGACCTAACTTAGAGGGAGGAAGAACCTACGAGCAGTACTTC.

The V and J genes are TRBV10-3 and TRBJ2-7; a possible D gene is TRBD2 (7 bases). Germline V gene data show CDR1 as ENHRY and CDR2 as SYGVKD. The CDR3 length is 14 residues. Trimming cost V 6 bases and J 5 bases, with 17 bases left between them. The CDR3 DNA sequence: TGTGCCATCAGGGGGAGGGGGGGCGGCCACGAGCAGTACTTC. Protein product: CAIRGRGGGHEQYF.

The gene calls are TRBV28 and TRBJ2-7; 10 bases map to TRBD2. With 3 bases clipped from V and 4 bases from J, the junction kept 3 bases outside the gene matches. Germline V gene data show CDR1 as MDHEN and CDR2 as SYDVKM. The CDR3 extends over 14 amino acids. The CDR3: CASSFHSGGYEQYF. The CDR3 coding sequence is TGTGCCAGCAGTTTCCATAGCGGGGGGTACGAGCAGTACTTC.

This clone was counted a single time. V and J are TRBV11-2 and TRBJ2-7; weak D call: TRBD1 (5 bases). This CDR3 is built from 15 residues. Trimming took 7 bases from V and 1 from J, leaving 17 bases between them. CDR1 is SGHAT, CDR2 FQNNGV, per germline. CDR3 nucleotides: TGTGCCAGCACCTTTACAGGTTCCTCGTCCTACGAGCAGTACTTC. Protein sequence: CASTFTGSSSYEQYF.

Only one count was recorded for this clone. This chain connects TRBV5-1 to TRBJ2-3; the match to TRBD2 covers 8 bases. J was trimmed by 0 bases and V by 0 bases; bases with no gene match: 3. CDR3 length: 16 residues. Germline values: CDR1 SGHRS, CDR2 YFSETQ. The CDR3 DNA reads as TGCGCCAGCAGCTTGGACGGCGGGAGGAGCACAGATACGCAGTATTTT. It yields the protein CASSLDGGRSTDTQYF.

This clone was recorded only once. The gene calls are TRBV7-9 and TRBJ1-2; 7 positions agree with TRBD1. The CDR3 length is 15 residues. J lost 6 bases, V lost 3 bases, and 10 bases had no gene match. Germline V gene sequence: CDR1 SEHNR, CDR2 FQNEAQ (reference sequence). The CDR3, as DNA: TGTGCCAGCAGCTTGGCCCTGGAGGGGGCAGATGGCTACACCTTC. The encoded protein is CASSLALEGADGYTF.